Described below is a single TCR beta chain sequence and its context. Antigen: not known. The data were produced by immunoSEQ multiplex PCR, yet TCRdb's version contains in-frame clones alone and is incomplete. Among fewer than 850,000 clones listed, 72% were seen once. The record originates from a study of shared clonotypes between healthy human individuals. Per the germline V gene, CDR1 is SNHLY and CDR2 is FYNNEI. V lost 8 bases, J lost 9 bases, and 17 bases lay in between. The CDR3 is 13 amino acids. Study-wide points: Inspection by rarefaction showed sorted-subset sequencing to be incomplete despite large depth.

The source of this sequence is a woman younger than 45 in good health. Sequenced input: memory CD4+ T cells sorted from blood. The subset denotes: CD45RA-negative fraction. The chain joins TRBV2 to TRBJ2-1, with D possibly TRBD2 on 5 matching bases. The CDR3: CASFRNGNTEQFF. CDR3 in DNA: TGTGCCAGCTTTAGGAACGGGAACACTGAGCAGTTCTTC.